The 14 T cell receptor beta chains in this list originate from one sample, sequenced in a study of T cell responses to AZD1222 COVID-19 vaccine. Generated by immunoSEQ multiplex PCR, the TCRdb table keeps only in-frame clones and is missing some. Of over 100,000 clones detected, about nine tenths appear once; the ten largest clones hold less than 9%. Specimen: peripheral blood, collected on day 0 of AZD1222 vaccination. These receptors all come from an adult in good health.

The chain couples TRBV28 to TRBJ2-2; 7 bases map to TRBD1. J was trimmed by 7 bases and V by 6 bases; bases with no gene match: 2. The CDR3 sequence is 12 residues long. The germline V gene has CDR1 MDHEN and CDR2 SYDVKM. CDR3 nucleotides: TGTGCCAGCAGACAGGGGTTCGGGGAGCTGTTTTTT. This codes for CASRQGFGELFF.

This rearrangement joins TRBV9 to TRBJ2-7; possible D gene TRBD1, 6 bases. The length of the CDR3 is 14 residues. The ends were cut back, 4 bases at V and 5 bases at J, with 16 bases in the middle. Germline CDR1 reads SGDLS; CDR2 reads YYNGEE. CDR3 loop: CASSTSDRSHEQYF. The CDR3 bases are TGTGCCAGCAGCACCTCAGACAGGTCCCACGAGCAGTACTTC. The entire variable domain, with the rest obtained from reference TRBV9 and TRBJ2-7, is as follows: DSGVTQTPKHLITATGQRVTLRCSPRSGDLSVYWYQQSLDQGLQFLIQYYNGEERAKGNILERFSAQQFPDLHSELNLSSLELGDSALYFCASSTSDRSHEQYFGPGTRLTVT.

The CDR3 region is CASSLHTEAFF. In DNA form, the CDR3 reads TGTGCCAGCAGTTTGCACACTGAAGCTTTCTTT. The rearrangement links TRBV12-3 or TRBV12-4 to TRBJ1-1, with D uncertain. V was pared by 3 bases and J by 3 bases, with 2 bases between. There are 11 residues in the CDR3.

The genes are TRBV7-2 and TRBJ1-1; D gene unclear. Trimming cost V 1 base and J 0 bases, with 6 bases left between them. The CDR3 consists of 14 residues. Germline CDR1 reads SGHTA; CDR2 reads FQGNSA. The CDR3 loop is CASSLGTMNTEAFF. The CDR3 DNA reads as TGTGCCAGCAGCTTAGGCACCATGAACACTGAAGCTTTCTTT.

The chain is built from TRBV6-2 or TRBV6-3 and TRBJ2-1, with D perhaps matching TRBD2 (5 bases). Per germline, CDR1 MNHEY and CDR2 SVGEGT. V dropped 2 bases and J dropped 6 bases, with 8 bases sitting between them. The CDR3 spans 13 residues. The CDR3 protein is CASSYLAGNEQFF. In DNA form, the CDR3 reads TGTGCCAGCAGTTACCTAGCAGGCAATGAGCAGTTCTTC.

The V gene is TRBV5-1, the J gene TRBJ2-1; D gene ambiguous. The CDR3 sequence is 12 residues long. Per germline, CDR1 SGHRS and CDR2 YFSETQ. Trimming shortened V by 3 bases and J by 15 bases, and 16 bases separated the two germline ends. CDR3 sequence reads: CASSSSGTNLFF. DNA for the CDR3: TGCGCCAGCAGCTCCTCCGGTACAAACTTGTTCTTC.

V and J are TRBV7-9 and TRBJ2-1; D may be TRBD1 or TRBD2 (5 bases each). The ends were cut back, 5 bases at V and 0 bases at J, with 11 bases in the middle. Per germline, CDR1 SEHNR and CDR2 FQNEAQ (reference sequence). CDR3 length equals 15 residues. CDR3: CASSDGTPSYNEQFF. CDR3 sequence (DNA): TGTGCCAGCAGCGACGGGACCCCCTCCTACAATGAGCAGTTCTTC. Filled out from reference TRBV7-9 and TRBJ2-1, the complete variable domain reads DTGVSQNPRHKITKRGQNVTFRCDPISEHNRLYWYRQTLGQGPEFLTYFQNEAQLEKSRLLSDRFSAERPKGSFSTLEIQRTEQGDSAMYLCASSDGTPSYNEQFFGPGTRLTVL.

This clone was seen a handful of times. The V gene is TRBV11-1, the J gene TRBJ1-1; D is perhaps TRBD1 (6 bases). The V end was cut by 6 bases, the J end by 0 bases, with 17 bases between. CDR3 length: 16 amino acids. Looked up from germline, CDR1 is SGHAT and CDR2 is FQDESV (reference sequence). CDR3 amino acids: CASRRGGNPLNTEAFF. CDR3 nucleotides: TGTGCCAGCAGAAGGGGGGGCAATCCTCTGAACACTGAAGCTTTCTTT.

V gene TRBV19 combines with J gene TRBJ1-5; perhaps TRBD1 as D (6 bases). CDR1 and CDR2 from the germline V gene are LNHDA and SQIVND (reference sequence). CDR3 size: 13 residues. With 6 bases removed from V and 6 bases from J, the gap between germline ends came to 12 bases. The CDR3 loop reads CASSGGGGQPQHF. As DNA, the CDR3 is TGTGCCAGTAGCGGGGGGGGCGGTCAGCCCCAGCATTTT. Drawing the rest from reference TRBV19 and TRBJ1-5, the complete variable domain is DGGITQSPKYLFRKEGQNVTLSCEQNLNHDAMYWYRQDPGQGLRLIYYSQIVNDFQKGDIAEGYSVSREKKESFPLTVTSAQKNPTAFYLCASSGGGGQPQHFGDGTRLSIL.

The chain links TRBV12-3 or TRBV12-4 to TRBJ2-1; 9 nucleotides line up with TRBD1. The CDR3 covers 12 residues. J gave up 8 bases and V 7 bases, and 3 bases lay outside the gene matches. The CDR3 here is CASTRTGDEQFF. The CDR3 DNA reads TGTGCCAGCACCCGGACAGGGGATGAGCAGTTCTTC.

DNA for the CDR3: TGCGCCAGCCAGGAGTCGTCCTACGAGCAGTACTTC. This translates into CASQESSYEQYF. The rearrangement joins TRBV5-1 to TRBJ2-7; D unresolved. Looked up from germline, CDR1 is SGHRS and CDR2 is YFSETQ. CDR3 length equals 12 residues. The V and J ends lost 7 bases and 1 base respectively, with 9 bases between them.

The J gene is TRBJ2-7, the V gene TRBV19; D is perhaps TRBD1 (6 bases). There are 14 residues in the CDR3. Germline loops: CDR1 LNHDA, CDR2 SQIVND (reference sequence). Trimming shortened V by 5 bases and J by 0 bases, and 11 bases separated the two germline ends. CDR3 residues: CASSPGTLSYEQYF. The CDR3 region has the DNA TGTGCCAGTAGTCCCGGGACACTCTCCTACGAGCAGTACTTC.

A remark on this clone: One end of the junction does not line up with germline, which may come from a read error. The CDR3 loop reads CASSEEPGQGVYEQYF. CDR3 bases: TGTGCCAGCAGCGAAGAACCGGGACAGGGAGTGTACGAGCAGTACTTC. V gene TRBV6-1 combines with J gene TRBJ2-7, with 9 bases fitting TRBD1. This CDR3 has 16 residues. Germline lookup yields CDR1 MNHNS and CDR2 SASEGT.

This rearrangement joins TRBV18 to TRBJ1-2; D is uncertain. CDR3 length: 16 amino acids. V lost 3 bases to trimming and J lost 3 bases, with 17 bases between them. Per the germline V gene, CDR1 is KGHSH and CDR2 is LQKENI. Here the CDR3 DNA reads TGTGCCAGCTCACCCGCGAGTGGAGGAGGGTACTATGGCTACACCTTC. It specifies CASSPASGGGYYGYTF.